Sequencing of this TCR beta chain was carried out in a study of blood T cell repertoires in COVID-19. Overall study context: Donors in the United States, Italy and Spain gave samples during acute or convalescent COVID-19.

Assay used: immunoSEQ multiplex PCR; TCRdb lists only in-frame clones, some missing. The table has roughly 200,000 clones, under 80% seen once. The sequencing sample was made of peripheral blood. This TCR was recovered from a man aged 50 to 60 who had recovered from COVID-19.

The CDR3 bases are TGTGCCAGCAACCGCCGGGCGGGAACCTACAATGAGCAGTTCTTC. Residues: CASNRRAGTYNEQFF. V is TRBV14 and J is TRBJ2-1, with TRBD2 as a possible D gene (6 bases). CDR1 and CDR2 (germline): SGHDN, FVKESK. V shed 7 bases and J shed 2 bases, with 15 bases lying between them. The CDR3 extends over 15 amino acids.